This TCR beta chain stems from a study of T cell repertoires in cytomegalovirus infection. In the study overall: Newly reported HLA-C-restricted and thoroughly characterized HLA-B-restricted CMV epitopes were employed. Indications came from public TCR beta signatures; they pointed to CMV infection and to a matching HLA type. Study results and limitations: HLA-C-restricted CMV clonotypes gave the most frequent clonotype in two of eight donors. Individuals carrying CMV plus the relevant HLA were identified by cumulative frequency of public TCR beta families.

This clonotype was counted a few times. Its antigen is undetermined. TCRdb ran MiXCR on the reads and lists one entry per CDR3 protein. In the table there are hundreds of thousands of distinct CDR3 sequences, roughly 30% of which are singletons. The CDR3 totals 17 residues. Trimming at V came to 7 bases and at J to 0 bases, leaving 8 bases not matched to a gene. CDR1 and CDR2 from the germline V gene are MDHEN and SYDVKM. The clonotype was recovered from a human donor in good health (CMV status not recorded). Some clones in this sample may be carry-over from other donors' samples. V is TRBV28 and J is TRBJ2-3, with TRBD2 matching over 12 bases. This sample comprised cultured PBMCs, obtained from culture after CMV antigen stimulation. The CDR3 protein is CASTEGGLAGSTDTQYF. As DNA, the CDR3 is TGTGCCAGCACCGAAGGAGGACTAGCGGGGAGCACAGATACGCAGTATTTT.